Shown below are 26 T cell receptor beta chains from a single sample sequenced in a study of Ad26.COV2.S vaccination and SARS-CoV-2 variants. Profiling relied on immunoSEQ multiplex PCR, and the TCRdb table lists in-frame clones only, not all of them. This repertoire shows around 94,000 clones, around 81% found once; its top ten account for 15% to 20%. The sequences come from peripheral blood, collected after recovery from COVID-19. The origin of the receptors is a human donor who had recovered from COVID-19.

This chain joins TRBV2 and TRBJ1-5, with 8 bases lining up with TRBD1. Trimming at V came to 9 bases and at J to 6 bases, leaving 7 bases not matched to a gene. CDR1 and CDR2 from the germline V gene are SNHLY and FYNNEI. This CDR3 spans 13 amino acids. The CDR3, as DNA: TGTGCCAGTCGGGACAGGTCGATTCAGCCCCAGCATTTT. It yields the protein CASRDRSIQPQHF.

This clone was recorded only once. The J gene is TRBJ2-7, the V gene TRBV5-1; D not certain. The CDR3 spans 19 residues. With 0 bases removed from V and 0 bases from J, the gap between germline ends came to 22 bases. Germline V gene sequence: CDR1 SGHRS, CDR2 YFSETQ. CDR3 sequence (DNA): TGCGCCAGCAGCTTGGCCTGGTCCCCAAACACTCAACTCTCCTACGAGCAGTACTTC. Translating it yields CASSLAWSPNTQLSYEQYF.

This rearrangement joins TRBV6-1 to TRBJ1-1, with D possibly being TRBD1 (5 bases). Germline lookup yields CDR1 MNHNS and CDR2 SASEGT. The CDR3 consists of 17 residues. Trimming stripped 4 bases from V and 4 bases from J, with 22 bases between. CDR3 sequence reads: CASSAGKSTRQRTEAFF. CDR3 sequence (DNA): TGTGCCAGCAGTGCAGGGAAATCTACCCGGCAGCGCACTGAAGCTTTCTTT.

This chain links TRBV24-1 with TRBJ1-2, with a possible D match to TRBD1 (5 bases). The CDR3 consists of 14 residues. Deletions cut 3 bases from V and 4 bases from J, with 11 bases between. CDR1 is KGHDR, CDR2 SFDVKD, per germline. The chain's CDR3 is CATSDTDRFYGYTF. CDR3 nucleotide sequence: TGTGCCACCAGTGATACAGACAGATTCTATGGCTACACCTTC.

The V call is TRBV28, the J call TRBJ2-4, with D perhaps assigned TRBD1 or TRBD2 (6 bases each). This CDR3 has 16 amino acids. Per germline, CDR1 MDHEN and CDR2 SYDVKM. Deletions cut 10 bases from V and 0 bases from J, with 19 bases between. CDR3 DNA sequence: TGTGCCACCAAGTTAGGGGGGATACTAGCCAAAAACATTCAGTACTTC. This translates into CATKLGGILAKNIQYF.

Only a few counts were recorded for this clone. The chain couples TRBV5-5 to TRBJ1-6; 7 bases align to TRBD1. Germline V CDR1 and CDR2: SGHKS, YYEKEE (reference sequence). The CDR3 contains 16 residues. With V trimmed by 0 bases and J by 5 bases, 5 bases remained unmatched. The CDR3 is CASSLGGQRHNSPLHF. CDR3 DNA: TGTGCCAGCAGCTTGGGGGGACAGAGACATAATTCACCCCTCCACTTT. Using reference TRBV5-5 and TRBJ1-6 for the parts outside the CDR3, the full variable domain is DAGVTQSPTHLIKTRGQQVTLRCSPISGHKSVSWYQQVLGQGPQFIFQYYEKEERGRGNFPDRFSARQFPNYSSELNVNALLLGDSALYLCASSLGGQRHNSPLHFGNGTRLTVT.

This clone was detected a few times. J is TRBJ2-2 and V is TRBV4-2; D may be TRBD1 (5 bases). CDR3 length equals 15 residues. With 1 base removed from V and 5 bases from J, the gap between germline ends came to 11 bases. CDR1 and CDR2 (germline): LGHNA, YNFKEQ. As DNA, the CDR3 is TGTGCCAGCAGCCAAGGGCGACAGAAAACCGGGGAGCTGTTTTTT. Protein sequence: CASSQGRQKTGELFF.

The table lists this clone with a few counts. The chain joins TRBV27 to TRBJ2-5, with a tentative D call TRBD2 (6 bases). V was trimmed by 8 bases and J by 2 bases, leaving 18 bases between them. The CDR3 totals 15 residues. Germline CDR1 is MNHEY and CDR2 is SMNVEV (reference sequence). The CDR3 DNA sequence: TGTGCCAGCCTCCGTGGGGGGATATTGCAAGAGACCCAGTACTTC. Its translation: CASLRGGILQETQYF.

The rearrangement uses TRBV4-3 and TRBJ1-3, with D possibly TRBD1 on 6 matching bases. The CDR3 runs to 16 residues. V was pared by 4 bases and J by 5 bases, with 18 bases between. CDR1 LGHNA and CDR2 YSLEER come from the germline V gene. CDR3 coding DNA: TGCGCCAGCAGCCCGGGCCTCCAGGGGCGCAGAAACACCATATATTTT. As protein: CASSPGLQGRRNTIYF.

V gene TRBV12-3 or TRBV12-4 combines with J gene TRBJ1-2; D is perhaps TRBD1 (5 bases). The V gene lost 6 bases and the J gene lost 7 bases, with 15 bases spanning the gap. The CDR3 covers 13 residues. DNA of the CDR3: TGTGCCAGCAGCTGGGGACTTTGGGGTGGCTACACCTTC. Translating it yields CASSWGLWGGYTF.

This rearrangement joins TRBV10-3 to TRBJ2-2, with 11 bases aligning to TRBD2. The ends lost 8 bases at V and 0 bases at J; junction bases unmatched: 5. Germline CDR1 and CDR2: ENHRY and SYGVKD. This CDR3 has 16 residues. Written as DNA, the CDR3 is TGTGCCATCCCTCTAGCGGGGGGCACGAACACCGGGGAGCTGTTTTTT. Residues: CAIPLAGGTNTGELFF.

The chain is built from TRBV19 and TRBJ2-5; 8 bases map to TRBD2. The CDR3 covers 14 residues. Unmatched junction bases numbered 13, after V lost 10 bases and J lost 6 bases. Germline CDR1 reads LNHDA; CDR2 reads SQIVND (reference sequence). As DNA, the CDR3 is TGTGCCACGGAACCGCGGGGGGAAGTGAAGACCCAGTACTTC. It specifies CATEPRGEVKTQYF.

This chain joins TRBV6-5 and TRBJ1-1; D might be TRBD1 (5 bases). The CDR3 has 15 residues. The germline gives CDR1 MNHEY, CDR2 SVGAGI. V lost 0 bases and J lost 1, with 9 bases in between. CDR3 sequence reads: CASSYSSGWNTEAFF. In nucleotides, the CDR3 is TGTGCCAGCAGTTACTCTTCAGGGTGGAACACTGAAGCTTTCTTT.

This chain connects TRBV15 to TRBJ2-5; the D gene is possibly TRBD1 (5 bases). The V gene lost 0 bases and the J gene lost 3 bases, with 11 bases spanning the gap. Looked up from germline, CDR1 is LNHNV and CDR2 is YYDKDF (reference sequence). This CDR3 is 15 amino acids long. CDR3 sequence reads: CATSRDYTGEETQYF. As DNA, the CDR3 is TGTGCCACCAGCAGAGATTATACAGGAGAAGAGACCCAGTACTTC.

The V call is TRBV24-1, the J call TRBJ2-2; D gene uncertain. Per germline, CDR1 KGHDR and CDR2 SFDVKD. V dropped 3 bases and J dropped 4 bases, with 8 bases sitting between them. CDR3 length: 14 residues. The CDR3 protein is CATSDPLFTGELFF. In DNA, the CDR3 is TGTGCCACCAGTGATCCCCTTTTCACCGGGGAGCTGTTTTTT.

The chain joins TRBV7-5 to TRBJ1-1. TRBV7-5 is shown as a pseudogene. This CDR3 is 14 amino acids long. CDR3 loop: CVRKTRSRNTEAFF. The CDR3 coding sequence is TGTGTCCGTAAAACGCGCTCACGAAACACTGAAGCTTTCTTT.

V usage is TRBV6-5 and J usage is TRBJ1-4; D unresolved. The CDR3 is 15 amino acids. The V end was cut by 8 bases, the J end by 1 base, with 14 bases between. The germline gives CDR1 MNHEY, CDR2 SVGAGI. Here the CDR3 DNA reads TGTGCCAGCGGGGAGCGGATCCGAACTAATGAAAAACTGTTTTTT. This codes for CASGERIRTNEKLFF.

This rearrangement joins TRBV2 to TRBJ2-1, with D possibly being TRBD1 (6 bases). The CDR3 length is 14 residues. V dropped 4 bases and J dropped 6 bases, with 13 bases sitting between them. Germline loops: CDR1 SNHLY, CDR2 FYNNEI. Here the CDR3 DNA reads TGTGCCAGCAGTGGACAGGCTCGGGGCAATGAGCAGTTCTTC. This codes for CASSGQARGNEQFF.

The chain joins TRBV28 to TRBJ2-6; unclear D gene. The V end was cut by 2 bases, the J end by 0 bases, with 5 bases between. The length of the CDR3 is 15 residues. Per the germline V gene, CDR1 is MDHEN and CDR2 is SYDVKM. CDR3 sequence (DNA): TGTGCCAGCAGTTTAGGAATCTCTGGGGCCAACGTCCTGACTTTC. Its translation is CASSLGISGANVLTF.

In DNA, the CDR3 is TGTGCCAGCAGTTTCGGGGGGTCGTGGAACTATGGCTACACCTTC. As protein: CASSFGGSWNYGYTF. This chain links TRBV6-5 with TRBJ1-2, with a possible D match to TRBD1 (5 bases). CDR1 MNHEY and CDR2 SVGAGI come from the germline V gene. Trimming took off 4 bases at V and 2 bases at J, with 14 bases between the two ends. CDR3 length: 15 amino acids.

The table lists this clone with a count of one. J is TRBJ1-6 and V is TRBV14, with 7 positions matching TRBD1. CDR1 and CDR2 from the germline V gene are SGHDN and FVKESK. The ends lost 1 base at V and 9 bases at J; junction bases unmatched: 9. This CDR3 has 16 residues. The CDR3 protein is CASSQATRGLGSPLHF. CDR3 sequence (DNA): TGTGCCAGCAGCCAAGCCACCAGGGGGTTAGGTTCACCCCTCCACTTT.

V gene TRBV6-5 combines with J gene TRBJ1-1; the D is unclear. The CDR3 runs 13 residues. The germline V gene has CDR1 MNHEY and CDR2 SVGAGI. V lost 6 bases, J lost 0 bases, and 8 bases lay in between. The CDR3 bases are TGTGCCAGCAGAGTTACCCTGAACACTGAAGCTTTCTTT. Translating it yields CASRVTLNTEAFF.

V is TRBV28 and J is TRBJ1-6; possibly TRBD1 for D (5 bases). Germline CDR1 MDHEN, CDR2 SYDVKM. The CDR3 extends over 15 amino acids. The germline V and J ends were trimmed by 3 bases and 8 bases, with 14 bases remaining between them. CDR3 coding DNA: TGTGCCAGCAGTTTCTCCCAGGGAAGGGATTCACCCCTCCACTTT. Translated, it gives CASSFSQGRDSPLHF.

The V and J genes are TRBV28 and TRBJ1-4, with D unclear. This CDR3 comprises 16 residues. Germline V gives CDR1 MDHEN, CDR2 SYDVKM. The V end was cut by 3 bases, the J end by 5 bases, with 16 bases between. CDR3 bases: TGTGCCAGCAGTTTCCAGGCAGAGGGCCTGAATGAAAAACTGTTTTTT. This codes for CASSFQAEGLNEKLFF.

The V gene is TRBV18, the J gene TRBJ2-5; tentatively, D is TRBD1 (6 bases). Trimming left V 6 bases short and J 3 bases short, with 17 bases between. Germline assignment: CDR1 KGHSH and CDR2 LQKENI. The CDR3 contains 15 residues. CDR3 amino acids: CASSPTGHSKETQYF. The CDR3 DNA reads as TGTGCCAGCTCCCCGACAGGTCACAGTAAAGAGACCCAGTACTTC.

The chain recombines TRBV28 with TRBJ2-2; possibly TRBD1 for D (5 bases). CDR3 size: 15 residues. Trimming removed 3 bases at V and 4 bases at J, with 12 bases between. The germline CDR1 and CDR2 sequences are MDHEN and SYDVKM. The CDR3 bases are TGTGCCAGCAGTTTCCTAGGGGCCGGCACCGGGGAGCTGTTTTTT. Translating it yields CASSFLGAGTGELFF.